This entry features one TCR beta chain sequence. The Seattle patients joined while their infection was active and were tracked longitudinally afterward. The germline V gene has CDR1 MNHEY and CDR2 SMNVEV (reference sequence). The J segment lost 7 bases and the V segment lost 2 bases, leaving 9 bases of the junction unmatched. The CDR3 runs to 17 residues. As originally analysed: Amplification of reference gene primers provided the estimated nucleated cell counts. TCRdb's copy holds only in-frame clones and misses some; the assay was immunoSEQ multiplex PCR. The DNA gave D and trimming, while V, J and clone size come from that table. Among about 340,000 clones listed, 70% to 90% were seen once. These data come from a study of blood T cell repertoires in COVID-19. Study in general: COVID-19 samples collected from the United States, Italy and Spain covered acute and convalescent phases. The cDNA or gDNA used as material had been derived from T cells, B-cell-depleted T cells, or PBMCs.

V and J are TRBV27 and TRBJ1-6, with TRBD1 matching 9 bases. This clonotype was obtained from a woman aged 55-70 years with COVID-19, enrolled during active disease. The source material was peripheral blood. CDR3 loop: CASSLLPPGQGNSPLHF. For the CDR3, the DNA is TGTGCCAGCAGTTTACTTCCCCCGGGACAGGGAAATTCACCCCTCCACTTT.